This T cell receptor beta chain was found in a study of cytomegalovirus exposure and HLA in healthy donors. About this clone: The target antigen is unknown.

Regarding the study as a whole: V- and J-gene trimming of TCR beta was linked (in a later analysis) to a missense DCLRE1C variant. Most TCR sequences were seen very rarely across donors, but some public TCRs occurred in many.

The PCR ran on 60 Vbeta and 13 Jbeta primers. The table came from immunoSEQ multiplex PCR; TCRdb's copy has only in-frame clones and leaves some out. The sample comprises 25,000 to 40,000 clones, around 40% of which are singletons, and around 2% rests with the top ten. Sequencing was performed on PBMCs. This clonotype was obtained from a woman aged 50 to 60 in good health and CMV-seronegative.

CDR3 sequence: CASSLDSGGYNEQFF. CDR3 nucleotide sequence: TGTGCCAGCAGCTTGGACAGCGGGGGTTACAATGAGCAGTTCTTC. The chain is built from TRBV4-2 and TRBJ2-1, with 8 bases that match TRBD2. The CDR3 contains 15 residues. Germline-derived CDR1 and CDR2 are LGHNA and YNFKEQ. Unmatched junction bases numbered 7, after V lost 5 bases and J lost 4 bases.